The 9 T cell receptor beta chains reported below all come from one sample, sequenced in a study of technical replicates of blood from a few donors. Produced via immunoSEQ multiplex PCR; TCRdb's table is partial and in-frame only. In the table there are some 69,000 clones, about 87% of which are singletons. The sample comprised PBMCs. The source is a human donor in good health. Some clones in this sample may be carry-over from other donors' samples.

The V and J genes are TRBV6-6 and TRBJ2-7, with 12 bases that match TRBD2. CDR1 MNHNY and CDR2 SVGAGI come from the germline V gene (reference sequence). Trimming took 7 bases from V and 3 from J; bases not matched to a gene: 7. This CDR3 comprises 15 residues. This CDR3 is CASTDGLAGIYEQYF. CDR3 nucleotide sequence: TGTGCCAGCACCGACGGACTAGCGGGAATCTACGAGCAGTACTTC.

The V gene is TRBV5-1, the J gene TRBJ2-2, with 7 bases that match TRBD1. CDR1 is SGHRS, CDR2 YFSETQ, per germline. The CDR3 covers 16 residues. The trim removed 7 bases at V and 1 base at J, leaving 10 bases unmatched. The CDR3: CASRPVGTVNTGELFF. The CDR3 DNA reads as TGCGCCAGCCGCCCGGTAGGGACAGTGAACACCGGGGAGCTGTTTTTT. Supplemented by reference TRBV5-1 and TRBJ2-2, the full variable domain reads KAGVTQTPRYLIKTRGQQVTLSCSPISGHRSVSWYQQTPGQGLQFLFEYFSETQRNKGNFPGRFSGRQFSNSRSEMNVSTLELGDSALYLCASRPVGTVNTGELFFGEGSRLTVL.

This rearrangement joins TRBV7-2 to TRBJ2-7; 10 bases are shared with TRBD1. V lost 6 bases and J lost 4; bases outside the gene matches: 6. Germline V gene data show CDR1 as SGHTA and CDR2 as FQGNSA. This CDR3 comprises 14 residues. The CDR3 DNA sequence: TGTGCCAGCAGGACCGGGACAGGGGTGTACGAGCAGTACTTC. This gives the protein CASRTGTGVYEQYF.

The J gene is TRBJ1-4, the V gene TRBV7-8, with D possibly being TRBD1 (5 bases). Germline CDR1 and CDR2: SGHVS and FQNEAQ. Trimming removed 5 bases from V and 7 bases from J, with 11 bases in between. This CDR3 region has 13 residues. As DNA, the CDR3 is TGTGCCAGCAGCCCCAGGGTGGTTGAAAAACTGTTTTTT. It encodes CASSPRVVEKLFF.

The chain has TRBV2 and TRBJ1-5; TRBD1 is a possible D gene (5 bases). This CDR3 region has 14 residues. The V gene lost 6 bases and the J gene lost 2 bases, with 11 bases spanning the gap. Germline values: CDR1 SNHLY, CDR2 FYNNEI. CDR3 in DNA: TGTGCCAGCAGGGCGGGGGAAGGCAATCAGCCCCAGCATTTT. It yields the protein CASRAGEGNQPQHF.

The chain recombines TRBV5-5 with TRBJ2-6; 7 positions agree with TRBD1. The CDR3 has 17 amino acids. J was trimmed by 1 base and V by 4 bases; bases with no gene match: 8. Germline CDR1 and CDR2: SGHKS and YYEKEE (reference sequence). The DNA of the CDR3 is TGTGCCAGCAGCCAAGGACAGGCCCGATCTGGGGCCAACGTCCTGACTTTC. Its protein product is CASSQGQARSGANVLTF.

The chain couples TRBV5-1 to TRBJ2-5; 9 nucleotides line up with TRBD1. Germline CDR1 and CDR2: SGHRS and YFSETQ. Unmatched junction bases numbered 4, after V lost 4 bases and J lost 3 bases. The CDR3 covers 14 residues. The CDR3 DNA follows: TGCGCCAGCAGCCCGGGGACAGGGAAAGAGACCCAGTACTTC. Protein sequence: CASSPGTGKETQYF.

The J gene is TRBJ1-3, the V gene TRBV19; no definite D call. This CDR3 comprises 16 residues. The germline V gene encodes CDR1 LNHDA and CDR2 SQIVND (reference sequence). Trimming shortened V by 10 bases and J by 0 bases, and 19 bases separated the two germline ends. The CDR3 loop is CATANERSLSGNTIYF. The CDR3 nucleotides read TGTGCCACCGCGAACGAACGGTCTCTCTCTGGAAACACCATATATTTT.

The rearrangement joins TRBV9 to TRBJ2-7; D unresolved. V was trimmed by 4 bases and J by 6 bases, leaving 14 bases between them. Germline values: CDR1 SGDLS, CDR2 YYNGEE. The CDR3 runs 13 residues. In nucleotides, the CDR3 is TGTGCCAGCAGCCCCGGGTCCCGGAGCGAGCAGTACTTC. Translation gives CASSPGSRSEQYF.